Sequencing of this T cell receptor (beta chain) was carried out in a study of blood T cell repertoires in COVID-19. Study information: In each case, the material was cDNA or gDNA derived from T cells, B-cell-depleted T cells, or PBMCs.

TCRdb keeps only in-frame clones here, not all; method: immunoSEQ multiplex PCR. The table includes approximately 480,000 clones, nearly 90% detected once. A Seattle source enrolled patients during active infection and followed them longitudinally. The sample was peripheral blood. The TCR was taken from a man younger than 35 with COVID-19, enrolled during active disease.

The CDR3 is CASNPRENYNEQFF. The CDR3 nucleotides read TGTGCCAGCAACCCACGGGAGAACTACAATGAGCAGTTCTTC. This chain links TRBV9 with TRBJ2-1; D might be TRBD2 (6 bases). Germline V gene sequence: CDR1 SGDLS, CDR2 YYNGEE. V was shortened by 6 bases and J by 3 bases, with 13 bases between the two germline ends. The CDR3 is 14 amino acids.